These T cell receptor beta chains were read from a single sample in a study of cytomegalovirus exposure and HLA in healthy donors. Libraries were prepared by immunoSEQ multiplex PCR; TCRdb keeps only in-frame clonotypes and omits some of them. This table holds 150,000 to 200,000 clones, approximately 77% found once. Material: PBMCs. These receptors were taken from a male donor in good health and CMV-seropositive. Each CDR3 is given with its conserved first and last residue. A D gene is named only where the DNA matches it firmly. Size tells how often a clone was seen (once, few, many) or the class of an expanded clone, and some rows leave it out.

D gene,J gene,V gene,clone size,CDR3 DNA,CDR3 protein
TRBD2,TRBJ2-3,TRBV10-2,-,TGCGCCAGCAGTGAAAGAAGACGGGGGGGCACAGATACGCAGTATTTT,CASSERRRGGTDTQYF
-,TRBJ2-1,TRBV6-5,-,TGTGCCAGCAGTTTAGGACAGTCCTACAATGAGCAGTTCTTC,CASSLGQSYNEQFF
-,TRBJ1-1,TRBV7-6,-,TGTGCCAGCAGCTTAGGCTGGGACATAACTAGCACTGAAGCTTTCTTT,CASSLGWDITSTEAFF
TRBD1,TRBJ1-2,TRBV10-2,few,TGCGCCAGCAGTGAGTCTCGGACAGGGGGCGCCGTAAGTGGCTACACCTTC,CASSESRTGGAVSGYTF
-,TRBJ2-4,TRBV2,-,TGTGCCAGCAGCGGGACTTTTGTCAAAAACATTCAGTACTTC,CASSGTFVKNIQYF
TRBD1,TRBJ1-5,TRBV30,-,TGTGCCTGGAGTTGGCAGGGGGATCAGCCCCAGCATTTT,CAWSWQGDQPQHF
TRBD1,TRBJ1-4,TRBV30,-,TGTGCCTGGAACACAGGGGGCGCGGGGGAAAAACTGTTTTTT,CAWNTGGAGEKLFF
-,TRBJ2-2,TRBV29-1,once,TGCAGCGTCAGCACAGCTGCCGCCGGGGAGCTGTTTTTT,CSVSTAAAGELFF
-,TRBJ1-2,TRBV6-6,-,TGTGCCAGCAGCAGGACAGACCATGGCTACACCTTC,CASSRTDHGYTF
TRBD1,TRBJ1-3,TRBV7-2,once,TGTGCCAGCAGCTTAACCGGAGGGACAGAGCCTGGAAACACCATATATTTT,CASSLTGGTEPGNTIYF
-,TRBJ1-3,TRBV30,-,TGTGCCTGGAGTGCCGGACTGGTCTCTGGAAACACCATATATTTT,CAWSAGLVSGNTIYF
TRBD1,TRBJ1-1,TRBV7-9,-,TGTGCCAGCACCTGGACAGGGGACACTGAAGCTTTCTTT,CASTWTGDTEAFF
-,TRBJ2-7,TRBV7-9,-,TGTGCCAGCAGCTTAGCGCTGGGGGCGGTGGACGAGCAGTACTTC,CASSLALGAVDEQYF
-,TRBJ1-1,TRBV2,-,TGTGCCAGCAGGGGGCAAGGACGCATAGAAGCTTTCTTT,CASRGQGRIEAFF
-,TRBJ2-3,TRBV11-2,-,TGTGCCAGCCTGGGGGCCGAGGATACGCAGTATTTT,CASLGAEDTQYF
TRBD1,TRBJ2-3,TRBV25-1,-,TGTGCCAGCAGTGTATCGACAGGGATTGGCACAGATACGCAGTATTTT,CASSVSTGIGTDTQYF
TRBD1,TRBJ2-2,TRBV7-3,-,TGTGCCAGCAGCTCCAAACCGGGACAGTTGAACACCGGGGAGCTGTTTTTT,CASSSKPGQLNTGELFF
TRBD2,TRBJ2-1,TRBV10-1,-,TGCGCCAGCAGCTTCGGGGGGGCCTACAATGAGCAGTTCTTC,CASSFGGAYNEQFF
-,TRBJ1-6,TRBV4-3,-,TGCGCCAGCAGCCAGAAGAGACAAGTTAATTCACCCCTCCACTTT,CASSQKRQVNSPLHF
-,TRBJ1-5,TRBV6-5,-,TGTGCCAGCAGTTATATCGTATCCGGGTTAAATCAGCCCCAGCATTTT,CASSYIVSGLNQPQHF
TRBD1,TRBJ1-2,TRBV18,-,TGTGCCAGCTCACCAAGTAAAGGGGGCCCTGGCTACACCTTC,CASSPSKGGPGYTF
-,TRBJ1-2,TRBV4-1,few,TGCGCCAGCAGCCCCCGTACAGGGTATAGTGGCTACACCTTC,CASSPRTGYSGYTF
TRBD1,TRBJ2-5,TRBV4-1,-,TGCGCCAGCAGCCAAGAGGACAGGGCGGAGACCCAGTACTTC,CASSQEDRAETQYF
TRBD1,TRBJ2-7,TRBV9,-,TGTGCCAGCAGCGCGAAAGAGGGACAGGCGTTCTACGAGCAGTACTTC,CASSAKEGQAFYEQYF
-,TRBJ1-5,TRBV19,-,TGTGCCAGTAGTATCGCGTTCGATCAGCCCCAGCATTTT,CASSIAFDQPQHF
-,TRBJ2-1,TRBV7-9,-,TGTGCCAGCAGTTCTACATGGCTAGTGGAGTTCTTC,CASSSTWLVEFF
TRBD1,TRBJ1-1,TRBV9,few,TGTGCCAGCACCTCCGGGACAGGGTGGTTGGGGAACACTGAAGCTTTCTTT,CASTSGTGWLGNTEAFF
TRBD2,TRBJ2-3,TRBV10-1,-,TGCGCCAGTTCACCCCTTAGCGGGGGAAGCACAGATACGCAGTATTTT,CASSPLSGGSTDTQYF
-,TRBJ1-1,TRBV2,many,TGTGCCAGCAGTAGGGGGTCCCGCGAAAAAGAAGCTTTCTTT,CASSRGSREKEAFF
-,TRBJ1-2,TRBV6-1,-,TGTGCCAGCAGTGAAGGACAGAACTACTATGGCTACACCTTC,CASSEGQNYYGYTF
-,TRBJ1-3,TRBV7-7,-,TGTGCTAGCAGCTTAGCCAGGGAGGTGGGTGGAAACACCATATATTTT,CASSLAREVGGNTIYF
TRBD1,TRBJ1-3,TRBV7-9,-,TGTTCCAGCAGCCGAGGACAGGTTCGCGCTGGAAACACCATATATTTT,CSSSRGQVRAGNTIYF
-,TRBJ1-1,TRBV29-1,-,TGCAGCGTTGAGGGTAGACAGAGGCCGATAGCTTTCTTT,CSVEGRQRPIAFF
TRBD2,TRBJ2-3,TRBV4-3,-,TGCGCCAGCAGCCAAGAATCCCGGGGGGTCCCTTCCACAGATACGCAGTATTTT,CASSQESRGVPSTDTQYF
TRBD1,TRBJ1-2,TRBV18,-,TGTGCCAGCTCACCATCGGACAGGGAAGATGGCTACACCTTC,CASSPSDREDGYTF
-,TRBJ1-5,TRBV5-5,-,TGTGCCAGCAGCAGAACAGGGATCAACAGCAATCAGCCCCAGCATTTT,CASSRTGINSNQPQHF
-,TRBJ2-7,TRBV5-5,once,TGTGCCAGCAGCTCTTCCGGGAGTTCCTACGAGCAGTACTTC,CASSSSGSSYEQYF
TRBD1,TRBJ2-2,TRBV5-5,-,TGTGCCAGCAGGCCGGGACAGGGGATTGCCGGGGAGCTGTTTTTT,CASRPGQGIAGELFF
TRBD1,TRBJ1-1,TRBV4-1,few,TGCGCCAGCAGCCCCGGACAGGGGCCGTCGAACACTGAAGCTTTCTTT,CASSPGQGPSNTEAFF
-,TRBJ1-5,TRBV7-8,-,TGTGCCAGCAGCCCATGGGGGGGGGAGAGGCCCCAGCATTTT,CASSPWGGERPQHF
-,TRBJ1-2,TRBV30,-,TGTGCCTGGGAAAGGGGCGCCGTCTATGGCTACACCTTC,CAWERGAVYGYTF
-,TRBJ1-4,TRBV5-4,-,TGTGCCAGCAGCTTGGAGGGGCGTGCGGCTAATGAAAAACTGTTTTTT,CASSLEGRAANEKLFF
-,TRBJ1-6,TRBV9,once,TGTGCCAGCAGCGGGACAGTAAATTCACCCCTCCACTTT,CASSGTVNSPLHF
-,TRBJ2-2,TRBV6-6,-,TGTGCCAGCAGGAGGGGAGGACAGGAGACCGGGGAGCTGTTTTTT,CASRRGGQETGELFF
TRBD1,TRBJ1-1,TRBV18,-,TGTGCCAGCTCACCGAACACGTTAGGACAGGGGGCAAACACTGAAGCTTTCTTT,CASSPNTLGQGANTEAFF
-,TRBJ1-4,TRBV7-2,-,TGTGCCAGCAGCTCAAGGAGGGCAGTCAAACTGTTTTTT,CASSSRRAVKLFF
-,TRBJ1-2,TRBV27,-,TGTGCCAGCAGTTTATTGGTATTCGGGATAGCTAACTATGGCTACACCTTC,CASSLLVFGIANYGYTF
-,TRBJ2-7,TRBV20-1,-,TGCAGTGCTAGTAGGGGATACGAGCAGTACTTC,CSASRGYEQYF
-,TRBJ2-3,TRBV30,-,TGTGCCTGGAGCCCTGCCGGGACTGCCTTTCAGGATACGCAGTATTTT,CAWSPAGTAFQDTQYF
-,TRBJ1-2,TRBV10-1,few,TGCGCCAGCAGTGAGTCCCCGAACTATGGCTACACCTTC,CASSESPNYGYTF
TRBD2,TRBJ2-1,TRBV4-2,once,TGTGCCAGCAGCCAAGGAGACGGGCGGGGGGTCGGCAATGAGCAGTTCTTC,CASSQGDGRGVGNEQFF
-,TRBJ1-2,TRBV5-6,-,TGTGCCAGCACCTCTGTACAGGGCGGCTATGGCTACACCTTC,CASTSVQGGYGYTF
TRBD1,TRBJ1-2,TRBV10-1,-,TGCGCCAGCAGTGACCGGACAGGGACAATCTATGGCTACACCTTC,CASSDRTGTIYGYTF